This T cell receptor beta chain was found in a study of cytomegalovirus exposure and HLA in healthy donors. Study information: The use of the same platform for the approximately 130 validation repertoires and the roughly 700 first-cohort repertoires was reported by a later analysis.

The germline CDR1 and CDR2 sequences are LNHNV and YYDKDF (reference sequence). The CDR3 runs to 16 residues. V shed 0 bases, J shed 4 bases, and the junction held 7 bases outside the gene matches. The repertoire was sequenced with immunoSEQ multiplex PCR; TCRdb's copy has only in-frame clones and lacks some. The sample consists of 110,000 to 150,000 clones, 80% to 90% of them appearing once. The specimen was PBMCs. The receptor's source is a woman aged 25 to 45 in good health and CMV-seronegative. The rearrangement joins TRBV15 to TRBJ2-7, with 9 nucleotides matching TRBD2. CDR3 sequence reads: CATSREPASGVYEQYF. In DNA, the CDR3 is TGTGCCACCAGCAGAGAACCAGCTAGCGGGGTATACGAGCAGTACTTC.